These 14 T cell receptor beta chains came from one sample sequenced in a study of T cell responses to AZD1222 COVID-19 vaccine. The protocol was immunoSEQ multiplex PCR, while the TCRdb copy is restricted to in-frame clones and leaves out a portion. The sample gives 100,000 or so clones, 85% to 90% of which show up once; roughly 1.4% is in the top ten. The sequences come from peripheral blood, collected on day 0 of AZD1222 vaccination. Receptors were obtained from an adult in good health.

The chain couples TRBV7-8 to TRBJ2-6; 12 bases line up with TRBD1. Germline V lookup: CDR1 SGHVS, CDR2 FQNEAQ. Trimming removed 5 bases from V and 4 bases from J; junction bases left unmatched: 9. CDR3 length: 18 residues. DNA for the CDR3: TGTGCCAGCAGCAAAGCGGGACAGGGGGCTTCAGGGGCCAACGTCCTGACTTTC. Protein sequence: CASSKAGQGASGANVLTF.

The chain carries TRBV5-4 and TRBJ1-1; tentative D call: TRBD1 (6 bases). The CDR3 runs to 13 residues. The germline V and J ends were trimmed by 0 bases and 7 bases, with 10 bases remaining between them. Per germline, CDR1 SGHNT and CDR2 YYREEE (reference sequence). The CDR3 is CASSLAGGGEAFF. The CDR3 DNA sequence: TGTGCCAGCAGCTTGGCAGGAGGGGGTGAAGCTTTCTTT.

This chain links TRBV28 with TRBJ1-1; 9 positions agree with TRBD1. CDR3 length equals 16 residues. CDR1 is MDHEN and CDR2 is SYDVKM in the germline V gene. V lost 7 bases to trimming and J lost 4 bases; unmatched junction nucleotides: 13. The DNA for the CDR3 is TGTGCCAGCATCGCTAGCACAGGGGGCGCAGGCACTGAAGCTTTCTTT. Translating gives CASIASTGGAGTEAFF. The whole variable domain, remainder taken from reference TRBV28 and TRBJ1-1, is DVKVTQSSRYLVKRTGEKVFLECVQDMDHENMFWYRQDPGLGLRLIYFSYDVKMKEKGDIPEGYSVSREKKERFSLILESASTNQTSMYLCASIASTGGAGTEAFFGQGTRLTVV.

This rearrangement joins TRBV6-5 to TRBJ1-5; 9 bases are a match to TRBD1. The V and J ends lost 7 bases and 7 bases, in that order; junction bases with no gene match: 8. The germline gives CDR1 MNHEY, CDR2 SVGAGI. The CDR3 covers 14 residues. DNA of the CDR3: TGTGCCAGCAACCAGGGCGGGACAGGGCAGCCCCAGCATTTT. Protein: CASNQGGTGQPQHF.

The chain recombines TRBV24-1 with TRBJ2-7; TRBD1 is a possible D gene (5 bases). Germline V gene sequence: CDR1 KGHDR, CDR2 SFDVKD. The CDR3 spans 15 residues. V was trimmed by 4 bases and J by 2 bases, leaving 14 bases between them. The CDR3 DNA sequence: TGTGCCACCAGTGACACCCAGGGCCTCCCCTACGAGCAGTACTTC. Its protein product is CATSDTQGLPYEQYF.

The J gene is TRBJ1-1, the V gene TRBV10-3; D not resolved. V lost 2 bases, J lost 9 bases, and 16 bases lay in between. CDR1 ENHRY and CDR2 SYGVKD come from the germline V gene. This CDR3 has 14 amino acids. CDR3 residues: CAISEDGRPSKAFF. In DNA form, the CDR3 reads TGTGCCATCAGTGAGGACGGACGACCCTCCAAAGCTTTCTTT.

The chain links TRBV9 to TRBJ2-7; TRBD2 might be the D (5 bases). CDR1 and CDR2 from the germline V gene are SGDLS and YYNGEE. The CDR3 covers 13 residues. V dropped 0 bases and J dropped 5 bases, with 9 bases sitting between them. The CDR3 sequence: CASSVASGNEQYF. The CDR3 DNA is TGTGCCAGCAGCGTAGCGTCCGGGAACGAGCAGTACTTC.

V usage is TRBV30 and J usage is TRBJ1-3; D not certain. Germline V gene sequence: CDR1 GTSNPN, CDR2 SVGIG (reference sequence). The CDR3 sequence is 13 residues long. The ends were cut back, 7 bases at V and 0 bases at J, with 10 bases in the middle. Here the CDR3 reads CASGGGSGNTIYF. The CDR3 DNA reads TGTGCCTCAGGAGGCGGCTCTGGAAACACCATATATTTT.

The rearrangement uses TRBV5-8 and TRBJ1-2; no reliable D call. Germline CDR1 is SGHTS and CDR2 is YDEGEE. V was trimmed by 2 bases and J by 0 bases, leaving 11 bases between them. The CDR3 is 15 residues long. The CDR3 sequence: CASSFSGYSNYGYTF. CDR3 bases: TGTGCCAGCAGCTTCTCGGGATACTCTAACTATGGCTACACCTTC.

The chain has TRBV19 and TRBJ2-6; the D is unclear. The V gene's germline CDR1 is LNHDA and CDR2 SQIVND (reference sequence). CDR3 length equals 14 residues. V shed 7 bases and J shed 0 bases, with 7 bases lying between them. The chain's CDR3 is CASKGSSGANVLTF. Written as DNA, the CDR3 is TGTGCCAGTAAGGGCAGCTCTGGGGCCAACGTCCTGACTTTC.

The rearrangement uses TRBV19 and TRBJ2-2; 9 nucleotides align to TRBD1. CDR1 and CDR2 (germline): LNHDA, SQIVND (reference sequence). The length of the CDR3 is 15 residues. With V trimmed by 5 bases and J by 5 bases, 6 bases remained unmatched. The CDR3 is CASSRTGDTTGELFF. CDR3 nucleotide sequence: TGTGCCAGTAGTCGGACAGGGGATACTACCGGGGAGCTGTTTTTT.

The J gene is TRBJ1-3, the V gene TRBV7-9; D perhaps matches TRBD1 (6 bases). V lost 1 base and J 4 bases, leaving 8 bases between the germline ends. The CDR3 consists of 14 residues. Germline values: CDR1 SEHNR, CDR2 FQNEAQ (reference sequence). The CDR3 nucleotides read TGTGCCAGCAGCTTAGGACAGGTCGGAAACACCATATATTTT. It codes for CASSLGQVGNTIYF.

The V call is TRBV7-9, the J call TRBJ1-1, with D hard to call. This CDR3 contains 14 residues. The germline V gene has CDR1 SEHNR and CDR2 FQNEAQ (reference sequence). V dropped 0 bases and J dropped 4 bases, with 9 bases sitting between them. The DNA of the CDR3 is TGTGCCAGCAGCTTAGCAGGAAAAGTCACTGAAGCTTTCTTT. Translation: CASSLAGKVTEAFF.

The V gene is TRBV18, the J gene TRBJ1-2; D is unclear. The V and J ends lost 3 bases and 2 bases respectively, with 7 bases between them. Germline loops: CDR1 KGHSH, CDR2 LQKENI. The CDR3 spans 13 residues. The CDR3, as DNA: TGTGCCAGCTCACCGCCAGAAAACTATGGCTACACCTTC. Translated: CASSPPENYGYTF.